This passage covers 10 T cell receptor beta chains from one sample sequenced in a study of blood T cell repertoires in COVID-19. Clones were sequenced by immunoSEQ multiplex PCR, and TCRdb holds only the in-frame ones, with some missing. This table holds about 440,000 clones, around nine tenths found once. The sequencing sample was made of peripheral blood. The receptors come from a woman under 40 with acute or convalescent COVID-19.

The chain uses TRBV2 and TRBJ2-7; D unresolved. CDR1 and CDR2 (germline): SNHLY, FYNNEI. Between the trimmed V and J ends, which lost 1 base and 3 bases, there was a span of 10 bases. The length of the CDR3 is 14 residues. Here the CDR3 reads CASSEGVPHYEQYF. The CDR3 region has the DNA TGTGCCAGCAGTGAAGGTGTTCCACACTACGAGCAGTACTTC.

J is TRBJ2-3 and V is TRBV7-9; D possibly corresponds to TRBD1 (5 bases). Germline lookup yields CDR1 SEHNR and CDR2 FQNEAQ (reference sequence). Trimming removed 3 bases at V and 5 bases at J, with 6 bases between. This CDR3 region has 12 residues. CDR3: CASSFQGDTQYF. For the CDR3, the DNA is TGTGCCAGCAGCTTCCAGGGAGATACGCAGTATTTT.

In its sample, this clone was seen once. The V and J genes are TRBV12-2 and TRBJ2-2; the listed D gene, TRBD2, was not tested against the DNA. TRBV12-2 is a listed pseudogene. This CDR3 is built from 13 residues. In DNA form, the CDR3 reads TGTGCAAGTCGCTTAGGGGGGGCCGGGGAGCTGTTTTTT. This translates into CASRLGGAGELFF.

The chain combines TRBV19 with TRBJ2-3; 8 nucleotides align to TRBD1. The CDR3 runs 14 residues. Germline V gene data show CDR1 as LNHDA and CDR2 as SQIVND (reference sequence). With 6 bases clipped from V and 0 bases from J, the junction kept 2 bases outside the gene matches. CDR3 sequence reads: CASRRDRSTDTQYF. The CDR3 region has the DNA TGTGCCAGTAGAAGGGACAGGAGCACAGATACGCAGTATTTT. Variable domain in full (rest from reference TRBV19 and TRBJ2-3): DGGITQSPKYLFRKEGQNVTLSCEQNLNHDAMYWYRQDPGQGLRLIYYSQIVNDFQKGDIAEGYSVSREKKESFPLTVTSAQKNPTAFYLCASRRDRSTDTQYFGPGTRLTVL.

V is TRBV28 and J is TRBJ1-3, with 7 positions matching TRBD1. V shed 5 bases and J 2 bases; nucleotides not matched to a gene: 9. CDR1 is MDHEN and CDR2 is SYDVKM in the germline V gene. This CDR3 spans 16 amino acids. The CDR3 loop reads CASSPDRVGTGNTIYF. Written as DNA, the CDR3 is TGTGCCAGCAGTCCCGACAGGGTGGGAACTGGAAACACCATATATTTT.

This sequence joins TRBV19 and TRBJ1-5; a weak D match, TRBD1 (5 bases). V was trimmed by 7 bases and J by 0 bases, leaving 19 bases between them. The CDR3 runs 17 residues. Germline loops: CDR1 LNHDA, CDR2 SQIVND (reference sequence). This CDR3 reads CASKHISGGSSNQPQHF. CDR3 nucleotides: TGTGCCAGTAAGCACATATCGGGGGGGTCTAGCAATCAGCCCCAGCATTTT.

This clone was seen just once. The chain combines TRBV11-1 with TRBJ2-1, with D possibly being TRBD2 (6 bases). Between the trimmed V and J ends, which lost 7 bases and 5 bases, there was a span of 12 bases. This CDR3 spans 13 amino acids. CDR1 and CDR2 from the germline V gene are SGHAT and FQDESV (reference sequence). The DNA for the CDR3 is TGTGCCAGCACTACGGGGGTCCACAATGAGCAGTTCTTC. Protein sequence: CASTTGVHNEQFF.

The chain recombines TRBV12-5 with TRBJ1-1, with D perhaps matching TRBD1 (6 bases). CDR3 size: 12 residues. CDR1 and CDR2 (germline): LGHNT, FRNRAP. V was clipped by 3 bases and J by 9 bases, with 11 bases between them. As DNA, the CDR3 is TGTGCTAGTGGTTTAGACGGGACACAAGCTTTCTTT. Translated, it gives CASGLDGTQAFF.

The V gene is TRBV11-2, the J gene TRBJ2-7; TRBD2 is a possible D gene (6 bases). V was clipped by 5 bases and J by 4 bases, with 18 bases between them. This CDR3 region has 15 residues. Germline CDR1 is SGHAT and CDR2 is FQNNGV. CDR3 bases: TGTGCCAGCAGCCCTCCGGGAGACTCTCGTTACGAGCAGTACTTC. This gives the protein CASSPPGDSRYEQYF.

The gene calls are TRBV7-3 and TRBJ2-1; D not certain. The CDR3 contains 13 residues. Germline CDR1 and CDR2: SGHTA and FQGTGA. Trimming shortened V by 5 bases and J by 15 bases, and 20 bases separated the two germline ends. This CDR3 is CASSPSQKAHPFF. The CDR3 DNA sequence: TGTGCCAGCAGCCCAAGTCAAAAAGCGCATCCGTTCTTC.